The 28 T cell receptor beta chains given below trace back to one sample, sequenced in a study of blood T cell repertoires in COVID-19. TCRdb's copy holds only in-frame clones and misses some; the assay was immunoSEQ multiplex PCR. The sample shows about 180,000 clones, approximately 83% of them seen only once. The sequenced sample was peripheral blood. The receptors stem from a human donor with active or convalescent COVID-19. The donor label of this sample is uncertain.

The V and J genes are TRBV5-6 and TRBJ2-5; 8 bases align to TRBD2. Germline lookup yields CDR1 SGHDT and CDR2 YYEEEE. V gave up 6 bases and J gave up 3 bases; unmatched junction bases: 4. The CDR3 sequence is 13 residues long. CDR3 protein: CASTLGLEETQYF. The CDR3 DNA reads as TGTGCCAGCACCCTGGGACTAGAAGAGACCCAGTACTTC.

The chain is built from TRBV18 and TRBJ1-1; D is undetermined. The CDR3 is 13 amino acids. Per the germline V gene, CDR1 is KGHSH and CDR2 is LQKENI. Trimming took 4 bases from V and 3 from J, leaving 9 bases between them. The CDR3 loop is CASSRLGDTEAFF. In DNA form, the CDR3 reads TGTGCCAGCTCACGCCTCGGGGACACTGAAGCTTTCTTT. The entire variable domain, with the rest obtained from reference TRBV18 and TRBJ1-1, is as follows: NAGVMQNPRHLVRRRGQEARLRCSPMKGHSHVYWYRQLPEEGLKFMVYLQKENIIDESGMPKERFSAEFPKEGPSILRIQQVVRGDSAAYFCASSRLGDTEAFFGQGTRLTVV.

CDR3 loop: CASSLELDEQFF. The CDR3 DNA is TGTGCCAGCAGCTTGGAACTAGATGAGCAGTTCTTC. The chain employs TRBV5-6 and TRBJ2-1; perhaps TRBD2 as D (5 bases). Trimming took off 0 bases at V and 8 bases at J, with 6 bases between the two ends. Germline values: CDR1 SGHDT, CDR2 YYEEEE. The CDR3 is made up of 12 amino acids.

This clone was seen a single time. In nucleotides, the CDR3 is TGCGCCAGCAGCCAACACAGGGGTTTCGCCGGGGAGCTGTTTTTT. Translation: CASSQHRGFAGELFF. The chain couples TRBV4-3 to TRBJ2-2; 7 bases are shared with TRBD1. The CDR3 runs 15 residues. CDR1 LGHNA and CDR2 YSLEER come from the germline V gene. The V gene end was trimmed by 2 bases and the J gene end by 6 bases; junction bases not matched to a gene: 6.

This clone was detected only once. The rearrangement joins TRBV7-9 to TRBJ2-5, with a weak D call TRBD1 (6 bases). The CDR3 is made up of 14 amino acids. Trimming pared 5 bases from V and 2 bases from J, leaving 12 bases between. CDR1 SEHNR and CDR2 FQNEAQ come from the germline V gene (reference sequence). CDR3 in DNA: TGTGCCAGCAGCCTTCGGACAGAACAAGAGACCCAGTACTTC. Its translation: CASSLRTEQETQYF.

This clone was observed a few times. V gene TRBV5-4 combines with J gene TRBJ2-4, with a weak D call TRBD1 (5 bases). In germline, CDR1 is SGHNT, CDR2 YYREEE (reference sequence). CDR3 length: 14 amino acids. Deletions cut 3 bases from V and 3 bases from J, with 10 bases between. Here the CDR3 reads CASSWGLGKNIQYF. DNA of the CDR3: TGTGCCAGCAGCTGGGGCCTGGGCAAAAACATTCAGTACTTC.

The J gene is TRBJ2-5, the V gene TRBV28; TRBD2 matches 10 bases. The CDR3 loop spans 14 amino acids. In germline, CDR1 is MDHEN, CDR2 SYDVKM. V gave up 5 bases and J gave up 2 bases; unmatched junction bases: 2. The CDR3 region has the DNA TGTGCCAGCAGTCTTAGCGGGGGGCAAGAGACCCAGTACTTC. It translates to CASSLSGGQETQYF.

The V gene is TRBV5-4, the J gene TRBJ2-5; 8 nucleotides agree with TRBD1. The CDR3 has 15 residues. CDR1 SGHNT and CDR2 YYREEE come from the germline V gene (reference sequence). The V and J ends lost 3 bases and 0 bases, in that order; junction bases with no gene match: 4. The CDR3 sequence is CASSSGTGNQETQYF. The CDR3 DNA reads TGTGCCAGCAGCTCCGGGACAGGCAACCAAGAGACCCAGTACTTC.

This clone appeared a single time. The chain combines TRBV30 with TRBJ2-3, with 8 bases that match TRBD1. The junction had 5 bases not matched to a gene; V was cut back by 2 bases and J by 1 base. The germline V gene has CDR1 GTSNPN and CDR2 SVGIG (reference sequence). CDR3 length: 15 residues. The CDR3 DNA is TGTGCCTGGAGTTCAGGGGGCAAGGGCACAGATACGCAGTATTTT. Translating it yields CAWSSGGKGTDTQYF.

The chain carries TRBV7-3 and TRBJ2-5, with 8 bases aligning to TRBD2. The CDR3 totals 15 residues. Per germline, CDR1 SGHTA and CDR2 FQGTGA. Unmatched junction bases numbered 7, after V lost 2 bases and J lost 5 bases. In DNA, the CDR3 is TGTGCCAGCAGCTTATCGGGGGGGATAAGGGAGACCCAGTACTTC. Protein product: CASSLSGGIRETQYF.

J is TRBJ2-7 and V is TRBV27; TRBD2 agrees at 8 bases. Germline loops: CDR1 MNHEY, CDR2 SMNVEV (reference sequence). V shed 5 bases, J shed 6 bases, and the junction held 12 bases outside the gene matches. The CDR3 has 15 amino acids. CDR3 residues: CASSLFSGDPLEQYF. The CDR3, as DNA: TGTGCCAGCAGTCTATTTAGCGGGGACCCTCTCGAGCAGTACTTC.

This chain uses TRBV5-1 with TRBJ2-7, with 9 bases aligning to TRBD2. The CDR3 sequence is 18 residues long. The V gene end was trimmed by 2 bases and the J gene end by 2 bases; junction bases not matched to a gene: 14. The germline CDR1 and CDR2 sequences are SGHRS and YFSETQ. This CDR3 is CASSFGLEAGGRPYEQYF. The CDR3 DNA reads as TGCGCCAGCAGCTTCGGGCTAGAGGCGGGAGGGCGCCCCTACGAGCAGTACTTC.

This clone was seen once. V usage is TRBV5-4 and J usage is TRBJ2-7; 7 nucleotides match TRBD2. This CDR3 contains 14 residues. CDR1 is SGHNT, CDR2 YYREEE, per germline (reference sequence). V was clipped by 4 bases and J by 5 bases; unmatched bases: 9. The CDR3 bases are TGTGCCAGCAGCGCGGACCTAGCGGCCCACGAGCAGTACTTC. Protein product: CASSADLAAHEQYF.

This chain links TRBV4-1 with TRBJ1-1; a weak D match, TRBD1 (6 bases). The CDR3 runs to 13 residues. With 0 bases removed from V and 4 bases from J, the gap between germline ends came to 6 bases. Germline-derived CDR1 and CDR2 are MGHRA and YSYEKL. The CDR3 bases are TGCGCCAGCAGCCAAGACAGGGGCACTGAAGCTTTCTTT. Translated: CASSQDRGTEAFF.

V gene TRBV19 combines with J gene TRBJ2-5; weak D call: TRBD2 (6 bases). The germline V and J ends were trimmed by 6 bases and 5 bases, with 22 bases remaining between them. This CDR3 is 16 amino acids long. Germline V gives CDR1 LNHDA, CDR2 SQIVND (reference sequence). CDR3 protein: CASSISAIAVFETQYF. CDR3 nucleotides: TGTGCCAGTAGCATATCGGCTATAGCGGTTTTCGAGACCCAGTACTTC.

The rearrangement joins TRBV19 to TRBJ2-3, with 8 bases matching TRBD2. This CDR3 is built from 15 residues. The V gene end was trimmed by 5 bases and the J gene end by 3 bases; junction bases not matched to a gene: 7. Germline V CDR1 and CDR2: LNHDA, SQIVND (reference sequence). CDR3 residues: CASSSSGGPTDTQYF. The CDR3, as DNA: TGTGCCAGTAGTTCATCGGGGGGGCCAACAGATACGCAGTATTTT.

The V gene is TRBV2, the J gene TRBJ1-2; D is possibly TRBD1 (5 bases). This CDR3 comprises 14 residues. V was trimmed by 6 bases and J by 2 bases, leaving 13 bases between them. Germline V gene data show CDR1 as SNHLY and CDR2 as FYNNEI. The CDR3 DNA follows: TGTGCCAGCAGGGGGCGGGGCCAAAACTATGGCTACACCTTC. Its translation: CASRGRGQNYGYTF.

The genes are TRBV7-8 and TRBJ2-7, with TRBD1 as a possible D gene (5 bases). V gave up 2 bases and J gave up 2 bases, with 13 bases separating them. CDR1 is SGHVS and CDR2 is FQNEAQ in the germline V gene. The CDR3 contains 15 residues. For the CDR3, the DNA is TGTGCCAGCAGCTTATGGGCCAGGGCCGCCTACGAGCAGTACTTC. Its protein product is CASSLWARAAYEQYF. The full variable domain, completed using reference TRBV7-8 and TRBJ2-7, is GAGVSQSPRYKVAKRGQDVALRCDPISGHVSLFWYQQALGQGPEFLTYFQNEAQLDKSGLPSDRFFAERPEGSVSTLKIQRTQQEDSAVYLCASSLWARAAYEQYFGPGTRLTVT.

The V and J genes are TRBV11-2 and TRBJ2-2; a weak D match, TRBD1 (6 bases). This CDR3 spans 15 amino acids. V lost 4 bases, J lost 5 bases, and 14 bases lay in between. From germline, CDR1 is SGHAT and CDR2 FQNNGV. CDR3 nucleotides: TGTGCCAGCAGCTGGGGGACAAGTGGTACCGGGGAGCTGTTTTTT. Translated, it gives CASSWGTSGTGELFF.

The chain carries TRBV5-5 and TRBJ2-5; a possible D gene is TRBD1 (6 bases). Germline-derived CDR1 and CDR2 are SGHKS and YYEKEE (reference sequence). The CDR3 totals 14 residues. V lost 6 bases, J lost 5 bases, and 17 bases lay in between. The chain's CDR3 is CASNPTQGLETQYF. In DNA, the CDR3 is TGTGCCAGCAACCCAACTCAGGGGCTTGAGACCCAGTACTTC.

The chain recombines TRBV9 with TRBJ2-1, with 8 bases fitting TRBD2. V shed 3 bases and J 4 bases; nucleotides not matched to a gene: 6. The length of the CDR3 is 15 residues. Germline V gene lookup returns CDR1 SGDLS and CDR2 YYNGEE. The CDR3 DNA follows: TGTGCCAGCAGCGCCCGGGGGGGGGCTTACAATGAGCAGTTCTTC. As protein: CASSARGGAYNEQFF.

This clone was seen more than once but under ten times. V and J are TRBV9 and TRBJ1-1; possible D gene TRBD1, 5 bases. V was cut by 0 bases and J by 2 bases, with 14 bases left in between. This CDR3 has 16 residues. Germline lookup yields CDR1 SGDLS and CDR2 YYNGEE. In nucleotides, the CDR3 is TGTGCCAGCAGCGTAGATTCTCAGGGTCCCAACACTGAAGCTTTCTTT. This translates into CASSVDSQGPNTEAFF.

This chain joins TRBV3-1 (or the pseudogene TRBV3-2) and TRBJ2-7, with D tentatively TRBD1 (8 bases). With 0 bases removed from V and 3 bases from J, the gap between germline ends came to 18 bases. CDR1 LGHDT and CDR2 YNNKEL come from the germline V gene (reference sequence). The CDR3 has 17 residues. The CDR3 coding sequence is TGTGCCAGCAGCCAAGACAGGGGGCGGGGGTCGGTCTACGAGCAGTACTTC. Translated, it gives CASSQDRGRGSVYEQYF.

The chain employs TRBV5-6 and TRBJ1-2; D may be TRBD1 (5 bases). V was clipped by 0 bases and J by 5 bases, with 17 bases between them. Per the germline V gene, CDR1 is SGHDT and CDR2 is YYEEEE. CDR3 length: 16 amino acids. The CDR3 DNA sequence: TGTGCCAGCAGCTTGGCCGGGGGGGGAGGACCGTATGGCTACACCTTC. Its translation: CASSLAGGGGPYGYTF.

This rearrangement joins TRBV6-5 to TRBJ1-3; 10 nucleotides align to TRBD1. V shed 6 bases and J 1 base; nucleotides not matched to a gene: 3. The CDR3 has 15 residues. The germline CDR1 and CDR2 sequences are MNHEY and SVGAGI. CDR3 amino acids: CASRSGQGSGNTIYF. DNA for the CDR3: TGTGCCAGCAGGTCGGGACAGGGGTCTGGAAACACCATATATTTT.

CDR3 coding DNA: TGCGCCAGCTATAGACGGGAGGGCACCGGGGAGCTGTTTTTT. Its protein product is CASYRREGTGELFF. The chain is built from TRBV5-1 and TRBJ2-2; TRBD2 matches at 8 bases. The CDR3 sequence is 14 residues long. Germline V CDR1 and CDR2: SGHRS, YFSETQ. Trimming took 7 bases from V and 4 from J; bases not matched to a gene: 6.

This clone was counted once. V is TRBV19 and J is TRBJ1-5, with D possibly matching TRBD1 (5 bases). There are 15 residues in the CDR3. Trimming took 4 bases from V and 2 from J, leaving 12 bases between them. Germline CDR1 LNHDA, CDR2 SQIVND (reference sequence). CDR3 protein: CASSTGGYGNQPQHF. CDR3 bases: TGTGCCAGTAGTACGGGGGGGTATGGCAATCAGCCCCAGCATTTT. The full variable domain, with the rest looked up from reference TRBV19 and TRBJ1-5, is DGGITQSPKYLFRKEGQNVTLSCEQNLNHDAMYWYRQDPGQGLRLIYYSQIVNDFQKGDIAEGYSVSREKKESFPLTVTSAQKNPTAFYLCASSTGGYGNQPQHFGDGTRLSIL.

In the case of this clone: The germline gene is not matched at one end of the junction; a read error may be the cause. The J gene is TRBJ2-1, the V gene TRBV7-7; TRBD2 matches 14 bases. The CDR3 extends over 16 amino acids. Germline V gene data show CDR1 as SSHAT and CDR2 as FNYEAQ (reference sequence). The CDR3 spells CASSLGLAGGSNEQFF. CDR3 DNA: TGTGCTAGCAGCTTAGGACTAGCGGGGGGAAGCAATGAGCAGTTCTTC.